Listed below are T cell receptor beta chains from one sample, sequenced in a study of blood T cell repertoires in COVID-19. The table came from immunoSEQ multiplex PCR; TCRdb's copy has only in-frame clones and leaves some out. Here the sample spans a few hundred thousand clones, roughly 85% being singletons. The sequenced sample consisted of peripheral blood. The receptors stem from a woman aged 18 to 35 with acute or convalescent COVID-19. The CDR3 runs from the conserved cysteine through the conserved F or W. A D gene is named only where the DNA matches it firmly. Only part of the rows carry a size: once, few, many, or a class if the clone is expanded.

.	TRBV6-5	TRBD2	TRBJ2-5	TGTGCCAGTAGGACTAGCGGGGCCCAAGAGACCCAGTACTTC	CASRTSGAQETQYF
.	TRBV5-8	TRBD2	TRBJ2-2	TGTGCCAGCAGCCGGGGGACTAGGGCAGCCACCGGGGAGCTGTTTTTT	CASSRGTRAATGELFF
.	TRBV4-2	.	TRBJ1-1	TGTGCCAGCAGCCAAGACGGGGGAAGTGGAGCTTTCTTT	CASSQDGGSGAFF
.	TRBV5-1	.	TRBJ1-2	TGCGCCAGCAGCTTGGCGACAGACATGTATGGCTACACCTTC	CASSLATDMYGYTF
many	TRBV25-1	.	TRBJ2-5	TGTGCCAGCAGTGAAAGCGCTGAAGGAGAGACCCAGTACTTC	CASSESAEGETQYF
.	TRBV29-1	TRBD1	TRBJ2-1	TGCAGCGTTGAAGATGGAGACAGGGTGTACAATGAGCAGTTCTTC	CSVEDGDRVYNEQFF
.	TRBV5-1	TRBD2	TRBJ2-1	TGCGCCAGCACCCCTGGCGGGGGGGCGGAGGAGCAGTTCTTC	CASTPGGGAEEQFF
.	TRBV14	TRBD1	TRBJ1-4	TGTGCCAGCAGCCCAGGTTACGGGACAGGGCTTGAAAAACTGTTTTTT	CASSPGYGTGLEKLFF
.	TRBV30	.	TRBJ1-1	TGTGCCTGGGTATTGCGGTACACTGAAGCTTTCTTT	CAWVLRYTEAFF
.	TRBV24-1	TRBD1	TRBJ2-2	TGTGCCACCAGTGGAGGCCGGGACAGGGGTACCGGGGAGCTGTTTTTT	CATSGGRDRGTGELFF
.	TRBV15	.	TRBJ1-1	TGTGCCACCAGCAGCCAGGCCGGGGTCCCTGAAGCTTTCTTT	CATSSQAGVPEAFF
.	TRBV28	TRBD2	TRBJ2-3	TGTGCCAGCAGTTTAAGGACTAGCGACACAGATACGCAGTATTTT	CASSLRTSDTDTQYF
.	TRBV5-1	TRBD2	TRBJ2-1	TGCGCCAGCAGCTTGTACGAGCGGGAGGGCTACAATGAGCAGTTCTTC	CASSLYEREGYNEQFF
.	TRBV10-3	.	TRBJ1-2	TGTGCCATCAGTTACCTTGGCGGCTACACCTTC	CAISYLGGYTF
.	TRBV4-1	.	TRBJ2-7	TGCGCCAGCAGCCACCTGGATAGGGGCGAGCAGTACTTC	CASSHLDRGEQYF
.	TRBV2	.	TRBJ1-6	TGTGCCAGCAGTATACCTGCGGGGGATAATTCACCCCTCCACTTT	CASSIPAGDNSPLHF
.	TRBV10-2	.	TRBJ1-1	TGCGCCAGCAGTGAGGGAATACGGGGCACTGAAGCTTTCTTT	CASSEGIRGTEAFF
.	TRBV7-8	.	TRBJ2-7	TGTGCCAGCAGCTTAGCGCGAAACAGGGACTCCTACGAGCAGTACTTC	CASSLARNRDSYEQYF
.	TRBV24-1	TRBD2	TRBJ2-1	TGTGCCACCAGTGACCAGACTAGCGGGAGTGCAAATGAGCAGTTCTTC	CATSDQTSGSANEQFF
.	TRBV19	TRBD1	TRBJ2-7	TGTGCCAGTAGGGGATACGGGACAGGGGCTTCCTACGAGCAGTACTTC	CASRGYGTGASYEQYF
.	TRBV6-5	.	TRBJ1-3	TGTGCCAGCAGTAGCGAGGAATACTCTGGAAACACCATATATTTT	CASSSEEYSGNTIYF
many	TRBV2	.	TRBJ1-6	TGTGCCAGCGGCGGCTCCTATAATTCACCCCTCCACTTT	CASGGSYNSPLHF
.	TRBV6-5	TRBD2	TRBJ2-3	TGTGCCAGCAGTTCTAGCGGGAGCACAGATACGCAGTATTTT	CASSSSGSTDTQYF
.	TRBV28	TRBD2	TRBJ2-1	TGTGCCAGCAGTCGGACTAGCGGGAGATACAATGAGCAGTTCTTC	CASSRTSGRYNEQFF
.	TRBV15	TRBD1	TRBJ2-7	TGTGCCACGTCGGGGACAGGGGTGGCCGAGCAGTACTTC	CATSGTGVAEQYF
few	TRBV3-1/TRBV3-2	.	TRBJ1-5	TGTGCCAGCAGCCGTACGAGCGACCGATTTCATCAGCCCCAGCATTTT	CASSRTSDRFHQPQHF
.	TRBV28	TRBD1	TRBJ1-5	TGTGCCAGCAGGAGGACAGGGGCGGGGAGCGATCAGCCCCAGCATTTT	CASRRTGAGSDQPQHF
.	TRBV5-1	TRBD1	TRBJ1-1	TGCGCCAGCAGCCCCGGGACAGGGACTGAAGCTTTCTTT	CASSPGTGTEAFF
.	TRBV27	TRBD1	TRBJ2-7	TGTGCCAGCAGGACAGGGTACTACGAGCAGTACTTC	CASRTGYYEQYF
.	TRBV6-5	.	TRBJ2-5	TGTGCCAGCAGTTACTCCCGGGAGACCCAGTACTTC	CASSYSRETQYF
.	TRBV27	TRBD2	TRBJ2-1	TGTGCCAGCAGCCCCCCCGGGAGGGGTCCCAGGTTCTTC	CASSPPGRGPRFF
.	TRBV19	TRBD1	TRBJ1-1	TGTGCCAGTTTGGCGGGACAGGGTTTTACTGAAGCTTTCTTT	CASLAGQGFTEAFF
.	TRBV30	TRBD1	TRBJ1-1	TGTGCCTGCCGGAGGCAGGGGGCGAGGACTGAAGCTTTCTTT	CACRRQGARTEAFF
.	TRBV5-1	TRBD2	TRBJ2-5	TGCGCCAGCAGGGGGAGACTAGCGGGAGGAAGCCAAGAGACCCAGTACTTC	CASRGRLAGGSQETQYF
.	TRBV14	.	TRBJ2-2	TGTGCCAGCAGCCAGATAAACTCGGGGGAGCTGTTTTTT	CASSQINSGELFF
.	TRBV7-2	TRBD1	TRBJ1-1	TGTGCCAGCAGCTTCGGACAGGGAAGAGCTGAAGCTTTCTTT	CASSFGQGRAEAFF
once	TRBV5-4	TRBD2	TRBJ2-3	TGTGCCAGCAGCTTGAGAGCGGGGGGCCTCACAGATACGCAGTATTTT	CASSLRAGGLTDTQYF
.	TRBV4-1	TRBD1	TRBJ2-1	TGCGCCAGCAGCCGTCAGGGGGCTGACAATGAGCAGTTCTTC	CASSRQGADNEQFF
.	TRBV12-5	TRBD2	TRBJ2-1	TGTGCTAGTGGTTTGGACGGGAGGGGAGTAGCGGGAGTGGGTGAGCAGTTCTTC	CASGLDGRGVAGVGEQFF
.	TRBV7-3	.	TRBJ1-1	TGTGCCAGCAGTGTGGACATGAACACTGAAGCTTTCTTT	CASSVDMNTEAFF
.	TRBV28	.	TRBJ2-2	TGTGCCAGCAGTCCTCGGGGGGCGAGCGGGGAGCTGTTTTTT	CASSPRGASGELFF
.	TRBV9	TRBD1	TRBJ2-1	TGTGCCAGCAGCTTTACAGGGGGCGATGAGCAGTTCTTC	CASSFTGGDEQFF
once	TRBV30	.	TRBJ1-5	TGTGCCTGGAGTGAGAACAGTTACCGGAGCAATCAGCCCCAGCATTTT	CAWSENSYRSNQPQHF
.	TRBV30	.	TRBJ1-1	TGTGCCTGGAGTGCTCATACAGGGGAAGCTTTCTTT	CAWSAHTGEAFF
.	TRBV19	.	TRBJ1-1	TGTGCCAGTAGGGCGGGGGTGATTGTAAGGAACACTGAAGCTTTCTTT	CASRAGVIVRNTEAFF
.	TRBV7-9	TRBD1	TRBJ2-2	TGTGCCAGCAGCTTAGTCGGGACAGGGGATACCGGGGAGCTGTTTTTT	CASSLVGTGDTGELFF
.	TRBV6-4	.	TRBJ1-1	TGTGCCAGCAGTCGCGAGGAGAACACTGAAGCTTTCTTT	CASSREENTEAFF
.	TRBV5-1	TRBD1	TRBJ1-1	TGCGCCAGCAGCTCCGGGACAGGGCTTATGATAACTGAAGCTTTCTTT	CASSSGTGLMITEAFF
.	TRBV5-8	.	TRBJ1-4	TGTGCCAGCAGCCGAAGACAGACAACTAATGAAAAACTGTTTTTT	CASSRRQTTNEKLFF
.	TRBV28	.	TRBJ1-3	TGTGCCAGCAGTCCCGGGGAATCTGGAAACACCATATATTTT	CASSPGESGNTIYF
many	TRBV12-5	.	TRBJ1-3	TGTGCTAGTGGTTCCGGGGATATAGGAAACACCATATATTTT	CASGSGDIGNTIYF